These 31 T cell receptor beta chains were sequenced from one sample in a study of patients and donors after allogeneic stem cell transplantation. TCRdb processed the RT-PCR reads anew with MiXCR; each CDR3 protein has one entry. The sample yields 70,000 to 100,000 distinct CDR3 sequences, 4.5% to 5% seen once. Sequencing was performed on blood, either unsorted or a sorted T cell fraction (not recorded which). These receptor sequences come from a human donor who was either an allogeneic HSCT recipient or a stem cell or donor lymphocyte infusion donor (not recorded which). It is not recorded whose cells these are; they may come from a transplant donor.

This clonotype was picked up many times. This chain joins TRBV2 and TRBJ1-5; the D gene is possibly TRBD1 (5 bases). This CDR3 has 15 amino acids. CDR1 and CDR2 from the germline V gene are SNHLY and FYNNEI. V shed 6 bases and J shed 3 bases, with 15 bases lying between them. CDR3 region: CASSPGGGANQPQHF. For the CDR3, the DNA is TGTGCCAGCAGCCCGGGGGGGGGTGCCAATCAGCCCCAGCATTTT. Filled out from reference TRBV2 and TRBJ1-5, the complete variable domain reads EPEVTQTPSHQVTQMGQEVILRCVPISNHLYFYWYRQILGQKVEFLVSFYNNEISEKSEIFDDQFSVERPDGSNFTLKIRSTKLEDSAMYFCASSPGGGANQPQHFGDGTRLSIL.

Many counts were recorded for this clonotype. This rearrangement joins TRBV12-3 or TRBV12-4 to TRBJ1-1, with a tentative D call TRBD1 (5 bases). The CDR3 consists of 14 residues. V gave up 2 bases and J gave up 1 base, with 8 bases separating them. CDR3 residues: CASSLKDKNTEAFF. Written as DNA, the CDR3 is TGTGCCAGCAGTTTAAAGGACAAGAACACTGAAGCTTTCTTT.

This clonotype showed up many times. This chain links TRBV13 with TRBJ1-3; D unresolved. The germline gives CDR1 PRHDT, CDR2 FYEKMQ (reference sequence). Trimming cost V 2 bases and J 3 bases, with 11 bases left between them. The CDR3 runs 15 residues. The DNA of the CDR3 is TGTGCCAGCAGCTTATCTCTGAGGCTTGGAAACACCATATATTTT. Its protein product is CASSLSLRLGNTIYF.

In its sample, this clonotype was seen many times. CDR3 amino acids: CASSEGQETQYF. CDR3 sequence (DNA): TGTGCCAGCAGTGAAGGCCAAGAGACCCAGTACTTC. The V gene is TRBV2, the J gene TRBJ2-5, with D uncertain. The CDR3 contains 12 residues. The germline V gene has CDR1 SNHLY and CDR2 FYNNEI. Trimming took off 1 base at V and 1 base at J, with 1 base between the two ends.

This clonotype was observed at least ten times. The chain employs TRBV4-2 and TRBJ2-1; D perhaps matches TRBD2 (5 bases). The CDR3 is 15 residues long. Trimming took 3 bases from V and 1 from J, leaving 10 bases between them. The germline gives CDR1 LGHNA, CDR2 YNFKEQ. DNA for the CDR3: TGTGCCAGCAGCCACGCTAGAGGGTCCTACAATGAGCAGTTCTTC. It encodes CASSHARGSYNEQFF.

To note about this clonotype: The germline gene is not matched at one end of the junction; a read error may be the cause. The chain uses TRBV10-2 and TRBJ2-7, with D perhaps matching TRBD2 (5 bases). Germline CDR1 reads WSHSY; CDR2 reads SAAADI. This CDR3 region has 16 residues. The CDR3 loop is CATSSRGTIGSDEQYF. The CDR3 DNA reads TGCGCCACCTCAAGCCGGGGTACTATCGGCTCCGACGAGCAGTACTTC.

This clonotype was counted many times. This chain connects TRBV5-4 to TRBJ1-2; 9 nucleotides agree with TRBD1. In germline, CDR1 is SGHNT, CDR2 YYREEE (reference sequence). The CDR3 spans 14 residues. Trimming removed 3 bases from V and 8 bases from J; junction bases left unmatched: 8. CDR3 nucleotide sequence: TGTGCCAGCAGCTCGCCGGGGACAGGGAGAGGCTACACCTTC. Residues: CASSSPGTGRGYTF.

This chain links TRBV5-5 with TRBJ2-1, with D possibly called TRBD1 or TRBD2 (5 bases each). The CDR3 covers 14 residues. The germline V gene encodes CDR1 SGHKS and CDR2 YYEKEE (reference sequence). Trimming pared 2 bases from V and 2 bases from J, leaving 8 bases between. CDR3 in amino acids: CASSFRDPYNEQFF. As DNA, the CDR3 is TGTGCCAGCAGCTTCAGGGACCCCTACAATGAGCAGTTCTTC.

This clonotype was detected many times. The chain recombines TRBV20-1 with TRBJ2-5, with D maybe TRBD1 (5 bases). The germline V gene has CDR1 DFQATT and CDR2 SNEGSKA (reference sequence). Trimming removed 3 bases from V and 5 bases from J, with 13 bases in between. This CDR3 region has 13 residues. This CDR3 reads CSASIAGLETQYF. The CDR3 coding sequence is TGCAGTGCTAGTATTGCAGGGTTGGAGACCCAGTACTTC.

In its sample, this clonotype was seen a few times. The V and J genes are TRBV3-1 and TRBJ1-2; D possibly corresponds to TRBD1 (6 bases). V dropped 4 bases and J dropped 7 bases, with 22 bases sitting between them. The CDR3 sequence is 16 residues long. From germline, CDR1 is LGHDT and CDR2 YNNKEL (reference sequence). Here the CDR3 reads CASSRGGARLFGGYTF. CDR3 coding DNA: TGTGCCAGCAGCCGCGGGGGGGCGCGTTTATTTGGTGGCTACACCTTC.

V usage is TRBV24-1 and J usage is TRBJ2-5; 7 bases fit TRBD1. The V segment lost 3 bases and the J segment 5 bases; nucleotides outside the gene matches: 11. Per germline, CDR1 KGHDR and CDR2 SFDVKD. The CDR3 spans 16 residues. CDR3 amino acids: CATSDGDSTSVETQYF. The CDR3 nucleotides read TGTGCCACCAGTGATGGGGACAGCACCTCCGTGGAGACCCAGTACTTC.

The table lists this clonotype with many counts. V is TRBV21-1 and J is TRBJ2-5; no DNA check was done on the table's D call, TRBD2. TRBV21-1 is marked as a pseudogene. The CDR3 covers 13 residues. The CDR3 DNA is TGTGCCAGCAGCCGGACTCGTCAAGAGACCCAGTACTTC. Amino acid sequence: CASSRTRQETQYF.

At least ten counts were recorded for this clonotype. V is TRBV5-6 and J is TRBJ2-1, with 12 bases fitting TRBD2. Germline assignment: CDR1 SGHDT and CDR2 YYEEEE. The trim removed 3 bases at V and 8 bases at J, leaving 3 bases unmatched. The CDR3 contains 14 residues. The CDR3 DNA reads TGTGCCAGCAGCTCTAGCGGGAGGGTGTATGAGCAGTTCTTC. Translating it yields CASSSSGRVYEQFF.

This clonotype was detected many times. V is TRBV20-1 and J is TRBJ2-3; D uncertain. The CDR3 has 11 amino acids. Per germline, CDR1 DFQATT and CDR2 SNEGSKA (reference sequence). V lost 6 bases and J 5 bases, leaving 9 bases between the germline ends. CDR3 bases: TGCAGTGCCGAGGAAGTAGATACGCAGTATTTT. Translating it yields CSAEEVDTQYF.

In its sample, this clonotype was seen many times. The chain employs TRBV19 and TRBJ1-1; D gene uncertain. The CDR3 consists of 13 residues. V shed 3 bases and J shed 8 bases, with 13 bases lying between them. CDR1 and CDR2 from the germline V gene are LNHDA and SQIVND (reference sequence). The CDR3 loop reads CASSIRRQTEAFF. The CDR3 bases are TGTGCCAGTAGTATCCGGCGACAAACCGAAGCTTTCTTT.

This clonotype was seen repeatedly, ten times or more. CDR3 sequence: CASSQTGLPGGYTF. CDR3 DNA sequence: TGTGCCAGCAGTCAAACCGGGCTCCCGGGGGGCTACACCTTC. The rearrangement links TRBV7-3 to TRBJ1-2; D unresolved. Trimming left V 6 bases short and J 8 bases short, with 19 bases between. This CDR3 comprises 14 residues. Germline CDR1 and CDR2: SGHTA and FQGTGA.

The sample holds a few counts of this clonotype. The chain joins TRBV20-1 to TRBJ2-3; D ambiguous. V dropped 0 bases and J dropped 1 base, with 11 bases sitting between them. Germline V gene data show CDR1 as DFQATT and CDR2 as SNEGSKA (reference sequence). The CDR3 totals 15 residues. CDR3 protein: CSARDRVAGTDTQYF. As DNA, the CDR3 is TGCAGTGCTAGAGATCGAGTAGCCGGCACAGATACGCAGTATTTT.

This clonotype has ten or more counts. J is TRBJ1-4 and V is TRBV18; D uncertain. V was pared by 3 bases and J by 0 bases, with 14 bases between. From germline, CDR1 is KGHSH and CDR2 LQKENI. This CDR3 spans 17 amino acids. The CDR3 DNA follows: TGTGCCAGCTCACCCTCTTCAGGCCTCGCAACTAATGAAAAACTGTTTTTT. This sequence encodes CASSPSSGLATNEKLFF.

This clonotype turned up a few times. DNA for the CDR3: TGTGCCAGCAGGATGACCGGGACAGGGGTTTATGAAGCTTTCTTT. Translating gives CASRMTGTGVYEAFF. The genes are TRBV6-1 and TRBJ1-1; TRBD1 matches 10 bases. In germline, CDR1 is MNHNS, CDR2 SASEGT. The V and J ends lost 6 bases and 7 bases, in that order; junction bases with no gene match: 11. The CDR3 extends over 15 amino acids.

This chain uses TRBV14 with TRBJ2-7; D remains unclear. V was pared by 2 bases and J by 3 bases, with 2 bases between. There are 11 residues in the CDR3. CDR1 is SGHDN, CDR2 FVKESK, per germline. The CDR3 protein is CASSQHYEQYF. CDR3 bases: TGTGCCAGCAGCCAACACTACGAGCAGTACTTC.

This clonotype was counted ten times or more. V usage is TRBV29-1 and J usage is TRBJ2-5; D is uncertain. Deletions cut 7 bases from V and 1 base from J, with 13 bases between. The CDR3 covers 13 residues. Germline V lookup: CDR1 SQVTM, CDR2 ANQGSEA. DNA for the CDR3: TGCAGCGCCGCACGGGCCACCCAAGAGACCCAGTACTTC. Translated: CSAARATQETQYF. Full variable domain (remainder filled in from reference TRBV29-1 and TRBJ2-5): SAVISQKPSRDICQRGTSLTIQCQVDSQVTMMFWYRQQPGQSLTLIATANQGSEATYESGFVIDKFPISRPNLTFSTLTVSNMSPEDSSIYLCSAARATQETQYFGPGTRLLVL.

Ten or more counts support this clonotype. V usage is TRBV29-1 and J usage is TRBJ2-5; 7 bases fit TRBD2. V was pared by 4 bases and J by 13 bases, with 15 bases of the junction left unmatched. This CDR3 comprises 13 residues. CDR1 and CDR2 (germline): SQVTM, ANQGSEA. The CDR3 nucleotides are TGCAGCGTTGGATGGCTAGCGGAGGGACCTCGGTACTTC. This translates into CSVGWLAEGPRYF.

The V gene is TRBV2, the J gene TRBJ2-7, with D perhaps given as TRBD1 or TRBD2 (6 bases each). Trimming removed 7 bases from V and 0 bases from J, with 10 bases in between. The CDR3 runs 13 residues. In germline, CDR1 is SNHLY, CDR2 FYNNEI. The DNA for the CDR3 is TGTGCCAGCACGGGGGCTCTCTCCTACGAGCAGTACTTC. Translating it yields CASTGALSYEQYF. Complete variable domain (other parts from reference TRBV2 and TRBJ2-7): EPEVTQTPSHQVTQMGQEVILRCVPISNHLYFYWYRQILGQKVEFLVSFYNNEISEKSEIFDDQFSVERPDGSNFTLKIRSTKLEDSAMYFCASTGALSYEQYFGPGTRLTVT.

This clonotype was counted at least ten times. V is TRBV2 and J is TRBJ2-2; D ambiguous. Trimming cost V 2 bases and J 0 bases, with 4 bases left between them. Germline assignment: CDR1 SNHLY and CDR2 FYNNEI. This CDR3 contains 14 residues. The CDR3 sequence is CASSETPNTGELFF. CDR3 bases: TGTGCCAGCAGTGAAACACCGAACACCGGGGAGCTGTTTTTT. The whole variable domain, filled in from reference TRBV2 and TRBJ2-2, reads EPEVTQTPSHQVTQMGQEVILRCVPISNHLYFYWYRQILGQKVEFLVSFYNNEISEKSEIFDDQFSVERPDGSNFTLKIRSTKLEDSAMYFCASSETPNTGELFFGEGSRLTVL.

This clonotype was seen ten or more times. The rearrangement joins TRBV5-1 to TRBJ2-1; 10 nucleotides line up with TRBD1. The J segment lost 6 bases and the V segment lost 0 bases, leaving 0 bases of the junction unmatched. There are 14 residues in the CDR3. Germline V CDR1 and CDR2: SGHRS, YFSETQ. CDR3 DNA: TGCGCCAGCAGCTTGGGGACAGGGGGCAATGAGCAGTTCTTC. Translating gives CASSLGTGGNEQFF.

This clonotype has a count of ten or more. J is TRBJ2-5 and V is TRBV3-1, with D maybe TRBD2 (5 bases). Trimming left V 5 bases short and J 5 bases short, with 15 bases between. CDR1 is LGHDT and CDR2 is YNNKEL in the germline V gene (reference sequence). This CDR3 region has 14 residues. The CDR3 here is CASSVAQGGETQYF. In DNA, the CDR3 is TGTGCCAGCAGCGTAGCCCAAGGCGGGGAGACCCAGTACTTC.

This clonotype was observed at least ten times. The V and J genes are TRBV20-1 and TRBJ1-2, with D hard to call. V was cut by 6 bases and J by 0 bases, with 20 bases left in between. CDR3 length: 16 amino acids. Germline CDR1 is DFQATT and CDR2 is SNEGSKA (reference sequence). CDR3 residues: CSAADGSLAANYGYTF. As DNA, the CDR3 is TGCAGTGCGGCGGACGGCTCGCTCGCCGCTAACTATGGCTACACCTTC.

This clonotype was seen at least ten times. The genes are TRBV12-3 or TRBV12-4 and TRBJ1-1, with D uncertain. V lost 2 bases and J 0 bases, leaving 4 bases between the germline ends. The CDR3 loop spans 13 amino acids. This CDR3 reads CASSLLVNTEAFF. Here the CDR3 DNA reads TGTGCCAGCAGTTTATTGGTGAACACTGAAGCTTTCTTT.

This clonotype came up many times. The chain joins TRBV6-2 or TRBV6-3 to TRBJ2-1, with D possibly being TRBD2 (5 bases). The CDR3 covers 15 residues. Germline V gene lookup returns CDR1 MNHEY and CDR2 SVGEGT. The V gene lost 8 bases and the J gene lost 0 bases, with 14 bases spanning the gap. CDR3 DNA sequence: TGTGCCAGCGGGGAGCGGAGGAGCTCCTACAATGAGCAGTTCTTC. Its translation: CASGERRSSYNEQFF.

This clonotype has at least ten counts. The rearrangement links TRBV3-1 to TRBJ2-7; D ambiguous. V gave up 1 base and J gave up 3 bases, with 7 bases separating them. Germline V gene lookup returns CDR1 LGHDT and CDR2 YNNKEL (reference sequence). The CDR3 loop spans 13 amino acids. The CDR3 region is CASSQVGFYEQYF. The CDR3 nucleotides read TGTGCCAGCAGCCAAGTCGGATTCTACGAGCAGTACTTC.

This clonotype was detected ten times or more. The chain uses TRBV7-8 and TRBJ2-3; D is ambiguous. The CDR3 covers 12 residues. Germline V CDR1 and CDR2: SGHVS, FQNEAQ. Trimming pared 1 base from V and 6 bases from J, leaving 5 bases between. The CDR3 sequence is CASSLVGDTQYF. CDR3 nucleotides: TGTGCCAGCAGCTTAGTCGGTGATACGCAGTATTTT.